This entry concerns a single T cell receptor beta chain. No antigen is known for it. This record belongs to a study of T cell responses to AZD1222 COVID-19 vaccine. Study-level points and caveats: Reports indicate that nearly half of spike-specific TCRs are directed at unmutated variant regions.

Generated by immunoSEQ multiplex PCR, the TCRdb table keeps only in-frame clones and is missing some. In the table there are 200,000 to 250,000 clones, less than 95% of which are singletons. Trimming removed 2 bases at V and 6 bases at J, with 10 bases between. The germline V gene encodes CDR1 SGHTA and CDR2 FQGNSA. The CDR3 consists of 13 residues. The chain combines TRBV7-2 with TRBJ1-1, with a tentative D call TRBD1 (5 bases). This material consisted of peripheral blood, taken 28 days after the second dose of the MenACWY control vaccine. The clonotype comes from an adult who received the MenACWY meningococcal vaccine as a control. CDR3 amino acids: CASSLQGRAEAFF. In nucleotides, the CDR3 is TGTGCCAGCAGCTTACAGGGTAGGGCTGAAGCTTTCTTT.